The rows below give T cell receptor beta chains drawn from one sample of a study of blood T cell repertoires in COVID-19. Assay used: immunoSEQ multiplex PCR; TCRdb lists only in-frame clones, some missing. The sample has over 130,000 clones, around nine tenths seen once. The sequenced sample consisted of peripheral blood. All receptors come from a human donor in a cohort sampled during active COVID-19. Both conserved end residues are trimmed from each CDR3.

v_call: TRBV4-2
cdr3_length: 13
cdr3_aa: ASSRLAGGAGELF

v_call: TRBV6-5
cdr3_length: 11
cdr3_aa: ASSTPGGTEAF

v_call: TRBV18
cdr3_length: 12
cdr3_aa: ASSPPTVTDTQY

v_call: TRBV27
cdr3_length: 15
cdr3_aa: ASSLSLLFVNTGELF

v_call: TRBV6-5
cdr3_length: 13
cdr3_aa: ASSYSPDSNQPQH

v_call: TRBV11-2
cdr3_length: 14
cdr3_aa: ASSRTGTGALIEQF

v_call: TRBV20-1
cdr3_length: 9
cdr3_aa: SAELVDTQY

v_call: TRBV18
cdr3_length: 12
cdr3_aa: ASSPGTLTYEQY

v_call: TRBV18
cdr3_length: 14
cdr3_aa: ASSPTSGTRDYEQY

v_call: TRBV19
cdr3_length: 15
cdr3_aa: ASSTPWTGDGDQPQH

v_call: TRBV10-3
cdr3_length: 13
cdr3_aa: AISRDRGQGNEQF

v_call: TRBV5-1
cdr3_length: 16
cdr3_aa: ASSPVLAGGPGTYEQY

v_call: TRBV19
cdr3_length: 10
cdr3_aa: ASRGDGNTIY

v_call: TRBV5-4
cdr3_length: 13
cdr3_aa: ASSLVQGLGAEAF

v_call: TRBV3-1/TRBV3-2
cdr3_length: 10
cdr3_aa: ASSHRGETQY

v_call: TRBV13
cdr3_length: 12
cdr3_aa: ASSLGTGVFEQY

v_call: TRBV30
cdr3_length: 12
cdr3_aa: AWTGGVAPYEQY

v_call: TRBV2
cdr3_length: 11
cdr3_aa: ASWGTGVYEQY

v_call: TRBV10-1
cdr3_length: 12
cdr3_aa: ASRAGTSDDEQF

v_call: TRBV12-3/TRBV12-4
cdr3_length: 11
cdr3_aa: ASSLGLAGEQF

v_call: TRBV21-1
cdr3_length: 18
cdr3_aa: ASSKLTPRDRGPAKNIQY

v_call: TRBV5-5
cdr3_length: 14
cdr3_aa: ASSLGQGLANEKLF

v_call: TRBV7-9
cdr3_length: 13
cdr3_aa: ASGGQGYGKNIQY

v_call: TRBV5-6
cdr3_length: 11
cdr3_aa: ASSLIIGDGYT

v_call: TRBV6-4
cdr3_length: 13
cdr3_aa: ASSRTSGRTGELF

v_call: TRBV27
cdr3_length: 13
cdr3_aa: ASSFPGRRAYEQY

v_call: TRBV20-1
cdr3_length: 9
cdr3_aa: SASDRRGYT

v_call: TRBV28
cdr3_length: 14
cdr3_aa: ASSSLGGGVNTEAF

v_call: TRBV2
cdr3_length: 11
cdr3_aa: ASTGRRINEQF

v_call: TRBV2
cdr3_length: 14
cdr3_aa: ASSPPPGFRQETQY

v_call: TRBV4-1
cdr3_length: 13
cdr3_aa: ASSQEGLDLYEQY

v_call: TRBV9
cdr3_length: 11
cdr3_aa: ASSAGQNYEQY

v_call: TRBV28
cdr3_length: 10
cdr3_aa: ASSLESYEQY

v_call: TRBV10-2
cdr3_length: 12
cdr3_aa: ASSEQRSIYEQY

v_call: TRBV6-5
cdr3_length: 12
cdr3_aa: ASTFGTQNTEAF

v_call: TRBV2
cdr3_length: 12
cdr3_aa: ASSEGGGGYGYT

v_call: TRBV3-1/TRBV3-2
cdr3_length: 11
cdr3_aa: ASSQGYSYEQY

v_call: TRBV7-3
cdr3_length: 12
cdr3_aa: ASSLGTAGDTQY

v_call: TRBV6-5
cdr3_length: 12
cdr3_aa: ASSYSTGEKTQY

v_call: TRBV19
cdr3_length: 12
cdr3_aa: ASSIGNSQETQY

v_call: TRBV2
cdr3_length: 13
cdr3_aa: ASSEIHRVGEKLF

v_call: TRBV19
cdr3_length: 12
cdr3_aa: ASTPGQKNTEAF

v_call: TRBV19
cdr3_length: 13
cdr3_aa: ASSVTSGETYEQY

v_call: TRBV19
cdr3_length: 13
cdr3_aa: ASSTGADPNYEQY

v_call: TRBV5-1
cdr3_length: 13
cdr3_aa: ASYLDRGRNTEAF

v_call: TRBV13
cdr3_length: 11
cdr3_aa: ASSLYGRDGYT

v_call: TRBV4-1
cdr3_length: 14
cdr3_aa: ASSTLFSGSTDTQY

v_call: TRBV28
cdr3_length: 15
cdr3_aa: ASSRSGIGESTDTQY